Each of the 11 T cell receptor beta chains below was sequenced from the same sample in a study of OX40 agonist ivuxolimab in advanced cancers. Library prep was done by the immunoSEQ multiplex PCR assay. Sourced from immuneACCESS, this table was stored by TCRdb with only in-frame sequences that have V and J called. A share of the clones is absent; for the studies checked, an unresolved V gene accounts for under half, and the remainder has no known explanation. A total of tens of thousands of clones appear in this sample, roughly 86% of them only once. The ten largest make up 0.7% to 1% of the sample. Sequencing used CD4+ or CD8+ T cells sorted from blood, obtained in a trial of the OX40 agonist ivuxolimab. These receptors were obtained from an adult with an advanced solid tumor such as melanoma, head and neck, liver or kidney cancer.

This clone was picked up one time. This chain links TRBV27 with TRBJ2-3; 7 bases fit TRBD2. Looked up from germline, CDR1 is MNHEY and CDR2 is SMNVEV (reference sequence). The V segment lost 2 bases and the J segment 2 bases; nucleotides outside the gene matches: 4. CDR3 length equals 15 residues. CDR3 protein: CASSLRAGPTDTQYF. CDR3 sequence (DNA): TGTGCCAGCAGTTTAAGAGCGGGACCCACAGATACGCAGTATTTT.

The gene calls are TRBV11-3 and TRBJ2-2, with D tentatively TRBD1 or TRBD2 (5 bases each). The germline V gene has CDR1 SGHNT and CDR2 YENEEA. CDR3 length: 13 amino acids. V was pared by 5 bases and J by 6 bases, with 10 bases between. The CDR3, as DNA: TGTGCCAGCAGCCCCAGAGGGGCCGGGGAGCTGTTTTTT. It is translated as CASSPRGAGELFF. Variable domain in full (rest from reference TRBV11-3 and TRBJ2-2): EAGVVQSPRYKIIEKKQPVAFWCNPISGHNTLYWYLQNLGQGPELLIRYENEEAVDDSQLPKDRFSAERLKGVDSTLKIQPAELGDSAVYLCASSPRGAGELFFGEGSRLTVL.

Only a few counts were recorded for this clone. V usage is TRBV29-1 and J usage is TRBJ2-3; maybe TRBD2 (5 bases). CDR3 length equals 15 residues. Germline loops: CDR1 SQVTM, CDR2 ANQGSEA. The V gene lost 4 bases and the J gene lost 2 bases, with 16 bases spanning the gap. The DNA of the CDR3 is TGCAGCGTTGTAAGAGGTTTGAGGGTCACAGATACGCAGTATTTT. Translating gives CSVVRGLRVTDTQYF.

The CDR3 DNA sequence: TGTGCCAGTAGTATAGCCAGCCCCCGGAATGAGCAGTTCTTC. Its translation: CASSIASPRNEQFF. The V gene is TRBV19, the J gene TRBJ2-1; no reliable D call. CDR1 and CDR2 (germline): LNHDA, SQIVND (reference sequence). This CDR3 has 14 amino acids. V lost 1 base, J lost 7 bases, and 11 bases lay in between.

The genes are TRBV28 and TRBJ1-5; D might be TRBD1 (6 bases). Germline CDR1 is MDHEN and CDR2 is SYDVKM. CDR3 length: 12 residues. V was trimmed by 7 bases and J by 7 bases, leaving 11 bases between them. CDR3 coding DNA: TGTGCCAGCACGCAACAGGGACAGCCCCAGCATTTT. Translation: CASTQQGQPQHF.

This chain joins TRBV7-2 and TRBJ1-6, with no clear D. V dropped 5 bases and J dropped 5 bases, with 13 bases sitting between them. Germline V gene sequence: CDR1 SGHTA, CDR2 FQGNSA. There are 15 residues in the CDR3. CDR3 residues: CASSSRTVDNSPLHF. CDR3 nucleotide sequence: TGTGCCAGCAGCAGCCGGACGGTAGATAATTCACCCCTCCACTTT. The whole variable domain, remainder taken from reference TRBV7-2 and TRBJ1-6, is GAGVSQSPSNKVTEKGKDVELRCDPISGHTALYWYRQSLGQGLEFLIYFQGNSAPDKSGLPSDRFSAERTGGSVSTLTIQRTQQEDSAVYLCASSSRTVDNSPLHFGNGTRLTVT.

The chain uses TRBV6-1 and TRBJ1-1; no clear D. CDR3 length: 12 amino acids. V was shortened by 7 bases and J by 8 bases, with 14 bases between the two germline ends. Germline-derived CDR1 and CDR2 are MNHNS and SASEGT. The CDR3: CASTTGAREAFF. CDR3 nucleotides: TGTGCCAGCACCACGGGCGCCCGAGAAGCTTTCTTT.

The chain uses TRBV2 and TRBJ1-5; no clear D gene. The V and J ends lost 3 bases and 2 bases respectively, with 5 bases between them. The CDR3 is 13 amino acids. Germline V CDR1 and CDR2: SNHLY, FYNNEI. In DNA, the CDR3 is TGTGCCAGCAGTGAGCCAGGCAATCAGCCCCAGCATTTT. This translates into CASSEPGNQPQHF. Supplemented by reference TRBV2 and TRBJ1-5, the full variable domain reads EPEVTQTPSHQVTQMGQEVILRCVPISNHLYFYWYRQILGQKVEFLVSFYNNEISEKSEIFDDQFSVERPDGSNFTLKIRSTKLEDSAMYFCASSEPGNQPQHFGDGTRLSIL.

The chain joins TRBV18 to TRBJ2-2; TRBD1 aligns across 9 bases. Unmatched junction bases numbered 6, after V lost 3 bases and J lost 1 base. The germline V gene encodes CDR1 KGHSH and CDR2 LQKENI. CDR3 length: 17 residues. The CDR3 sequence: CASSPRTGEVNTGELFF. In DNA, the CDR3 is TGTGCCAGCTCACCGCGGACAGGGGAGGTGAACACCGGGGAGCTGTTTTTT.

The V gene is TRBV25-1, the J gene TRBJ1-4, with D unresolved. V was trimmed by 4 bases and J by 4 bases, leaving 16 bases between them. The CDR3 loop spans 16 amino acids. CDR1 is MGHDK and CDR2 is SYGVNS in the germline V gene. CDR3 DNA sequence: TGTGCCAGCAGTGTCCGGTCGGGGAGCGTTAATGAAAAACTGTTTTTT. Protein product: CASSVRSGSVNEKLFF.

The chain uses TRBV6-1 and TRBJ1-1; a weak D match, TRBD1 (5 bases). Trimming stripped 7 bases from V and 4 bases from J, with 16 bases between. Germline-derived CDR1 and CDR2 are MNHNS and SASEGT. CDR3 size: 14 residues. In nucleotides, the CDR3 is TGTGCCAGCATGCTACCTAGGGGCGGCACTGAAGCTTTCTTT. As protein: CASMLPRGGTEAFF.